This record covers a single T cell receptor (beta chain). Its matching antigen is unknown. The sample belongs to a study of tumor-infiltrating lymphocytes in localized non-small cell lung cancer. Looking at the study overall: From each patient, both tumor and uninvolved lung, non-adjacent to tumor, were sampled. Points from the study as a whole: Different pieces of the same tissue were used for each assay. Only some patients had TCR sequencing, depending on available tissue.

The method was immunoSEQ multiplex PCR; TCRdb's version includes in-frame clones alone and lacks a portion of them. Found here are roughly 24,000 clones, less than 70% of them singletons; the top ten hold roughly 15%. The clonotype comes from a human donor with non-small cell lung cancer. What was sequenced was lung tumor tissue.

The CDR3 loop reads CASSFGGDTQYF. The CDR3 DNA reads TGCGCCAGCAGCTTCGGAGGAGATACGCAGTATTTT. The chain links TRBV5-1 to TRBJ2-3; a weak D match, TRBD2 (5 bases). Germline-derived CDR1 and CDR2 are SGHRS and YFSETQ. V lost 2 bases and J 5 bases, leaving 6 bases between the germline ends. The CDR3 has 12 residues.